This is a list of T cell receptor beta chains from one sample in a study of blood T cell repertoires in COVID-19. TCRdb's copy holds only in-frame clones and misses some; the assay was immunoSEQ multiplex PCR. The sample lists about 340,000 clones, about 90% seen once, with about 6% in the top ten. The sample consisted of peripheral blood. These receptors all stem from a woman between 50 and 59 years old with COVID-19, enrolled during active disease. CDR3s include the opening cysteine and the closing phenylalanine or tryptophan. Fields, in order: clone size, J gene, D gene, V gene, CDR3 DNA, CDR3 protein. D genes are given only for firm matches. Size values are once, few and many counts, or a class for expanded clones, and some rows have none.

-,TRBJ1-4,-,TRBV5-1,TGCGCCAGCAGCTACACAGGGCCCGCAACTAATGAAAAACTGTTTTTT,CASSYTGPATNEKLFF
-,TRBJ2-5,-,TRBV6-5,TGTGCCAGCAGTTCCCTCCAGACCCAGTACTTC,CASSSLQTQYF
-,TRBJ2-7,TRBD2,TRBV9,TGTGCCAGCAGCGGGGGGACTAGCGGATCCTACGAGCAGTACTTC,CASSGGTSGSYEQYF
-,TRBJ1-1,-,TRBV11-1,TGTGCCAGCAGCTTAGGTCCGGAGAGAAAGACAGCGGCTTTCTTT,CASSLGPERKTAAFF
-,TRBJ1-1,TRBD1,TRBV3-1/TRBV3-2,TGTGCCAGCAGCCCGGGACAGGTGAACACTGAAGCTTTCTTT,CASSPGQVNTEAFF
-,TRBJ2-3,TRBD2,TRBV7-7,TGTGCTAGCAGCTTATACAGCGGGGAGCCAGATACGCAGTATTTT,CASSLYSGEPDTQYF
-,TRBJ1-1,-,TRBV24-1,TGTGCCACCAGTGATTCTAGCCTTCCCGGGGCTTTCTTT,CATSDSSLPGAFF
once,TRBJ1-6,TRBD1,TRBV5-1,TGCGCCAGCAGCGGGACTACAGGGGGCGTTTCACCCCTCCACTTT,CASSGTTGGVSPLHF
-,TRBJ1-5,-,TRBV6-6,TGTGCCAGCAGAGGAAGACAGCAAGGCAATCAGCCCCAGCATTTT,CASRGRQQGNQPQHF
once,TRBJ1-1,-,TRBV9,TGTGCCAGCAGCGTCTCAACAGGGATGAACACTGAAGCTTTCTTT,CASSVSTGMNTEAFF
-,TRBJ1-5,-,TRBV5-6,TGTGCCAGCAGCTTTTTCAGCGCTCAGCCCCAGCATTTT,CASSFFSAQPQHF
-,TRBJ2-7,-,TRBV11-3,TGTGCCAGCAGCTTAGTTGCAGGGTCGTATCCTATCGAGCAGTACTTC,CASSLVAGSYPIEQYF
few,TRBJ2-7,TRBD2,TRBV18,TGTGCCAGCTCACGAGGGACTAGCGGGAGCACCTACGAGCAGTACTTC,CASSRGTSGSTYEQYF
few,TRBJ1-5,TRBD1,TRBV28,TGTGCCAGCAGACGAGACAGGGGGAATAATCAGCCCCAGCATTTT,CASRRDRGNNQPQHF